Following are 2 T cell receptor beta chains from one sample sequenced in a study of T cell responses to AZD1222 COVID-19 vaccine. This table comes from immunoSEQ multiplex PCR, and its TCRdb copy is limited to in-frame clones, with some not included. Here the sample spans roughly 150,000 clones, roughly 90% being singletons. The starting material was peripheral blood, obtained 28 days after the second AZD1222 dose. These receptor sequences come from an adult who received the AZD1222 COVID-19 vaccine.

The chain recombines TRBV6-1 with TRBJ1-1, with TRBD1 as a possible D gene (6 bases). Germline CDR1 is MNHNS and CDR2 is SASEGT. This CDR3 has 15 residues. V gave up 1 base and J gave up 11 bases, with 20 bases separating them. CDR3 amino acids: CASSEVGGRPSGAFF. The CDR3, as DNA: TGTGCCAGCAGTGAAGTAGGGGGGCGTCCCTCTGGGGCTTTCTTT.

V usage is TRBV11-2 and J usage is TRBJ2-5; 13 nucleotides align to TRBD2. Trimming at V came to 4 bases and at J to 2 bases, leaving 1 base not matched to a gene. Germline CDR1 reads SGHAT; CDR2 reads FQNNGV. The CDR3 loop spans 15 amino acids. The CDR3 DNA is TGTGCCAGCAGCTCACTAGCGGGAGGGCAAGAGACCCAGTACTTC. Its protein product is CASSSLAGGQETQYF.